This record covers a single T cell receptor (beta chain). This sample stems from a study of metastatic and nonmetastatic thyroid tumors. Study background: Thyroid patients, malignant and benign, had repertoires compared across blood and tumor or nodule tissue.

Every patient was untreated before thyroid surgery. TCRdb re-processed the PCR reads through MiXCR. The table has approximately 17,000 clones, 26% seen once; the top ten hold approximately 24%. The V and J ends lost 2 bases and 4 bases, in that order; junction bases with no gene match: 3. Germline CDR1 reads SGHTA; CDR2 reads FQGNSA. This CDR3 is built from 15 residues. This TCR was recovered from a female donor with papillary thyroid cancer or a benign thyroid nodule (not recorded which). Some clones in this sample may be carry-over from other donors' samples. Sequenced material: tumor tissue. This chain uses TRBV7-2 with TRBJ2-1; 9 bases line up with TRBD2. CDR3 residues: CASSLSGRMYNEQFF. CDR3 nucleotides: TGTGCCAGCAGCTTAAGCGGGAGGATGTACAATGAGCAGTTCTTC.